This T cell receptor (beta chain) was retrieved from a study of T cells in Graves' hyperthyroidism and ophthalmopathy. Study-wide results and caveats: Ophthalmopathy was model-predicted a median about 6.7 months pre-onset.

The germline gives CDR1 SQVTM, CDR2 ANQGSEA. The CDR3 extends over 11 amino acids. V was clipped by 7 bases and J by 12 bases; unmatched bases: 8. Amplification yielded TCR beta CDR3 regions, with RNA transcripts as the source. The HTBI primer set was used in a first-round RT-PCR of the TCR CDR3. TCRdb analysed the multiplex PCR reads with MiXCR anew, one entry per CDR3 protein. The data show 500,000 to 650,000 distinct CDR3 sequences, with about 20% seen just once and roughly 50% held by the top ten. This clonotype has only one observation. Its antigen is currently unknown. The rearrangement joins TRBV29-1 to TRBJ2-1; 8 bases are a match to TRBD2. The TCR comes from a man aged 40-50 years with Graves' ophthalmopathy. Sequenced: blood. The CDR3 loop reads CSGGPGGGQFF. In DNA form, the CDR3 reads TGCAGCGGGGGCCCCGGGGGGGGGCAGTTCTTC.